This TCR beta chain stems from a study of regulatory T cells in long-lasting Graves disease. The trim removed 4 bases at V and 4 bases at J, leaving 4 bases unmatched. The CDR3 spans 14 residues. Germline values: CDR1 SGDLS, CDR2 YYNGEE. General study findings and limits: The study found TRBV28, TRBJ1-2 and TRBJ2-5 favored in persistent disease.

Arm-PCR of CDR3 regions with iRepertoire HTBI primers generated TCR beta libraries. From the multiplex PCR reads, TCRdb called clonotypes with MiXCR, one entry per CDR3 protein. The sample comprises roughly 520,000 distinct CDR3 sequences, 12% of which are singletons, and about 8.9% rests with the top ten. As concerns this clonotype: No antigen is known for it. A read error may explain this, as a much larger clone is one base away.

Time point in this sample: newly diagnosed GD, antithyroid drugs for less than 3 months. After RNA was extracted from PBMCs, the TCR library was made from it. Diagnosis followed American Thyroid Association guidelines for Graves' disease. This sample was also put to use in a study of T cells in Graves' hyperthyroidism and ophthalmopathy. As that report states: When the TCR CDR3 underwent first-round RT-PCR, the HTBI primer set was used.

This chain connects TRBV9 to TRBJ1-3, with 8 bases fitting TRBD1. The sequence derives from a woman in her 30s with Graves disease. The sample here was peripheral blood mononuclear cells (PBMCs), taken at new diagnosis, from a patient treated with antithyroid drugs. Here the CDR3 DNA reads TGTGCCAGCAGCTCGGCAGGGGGCGGAAACACCATATATTTT. Amino acids: CASSSAGGGNTIYF.